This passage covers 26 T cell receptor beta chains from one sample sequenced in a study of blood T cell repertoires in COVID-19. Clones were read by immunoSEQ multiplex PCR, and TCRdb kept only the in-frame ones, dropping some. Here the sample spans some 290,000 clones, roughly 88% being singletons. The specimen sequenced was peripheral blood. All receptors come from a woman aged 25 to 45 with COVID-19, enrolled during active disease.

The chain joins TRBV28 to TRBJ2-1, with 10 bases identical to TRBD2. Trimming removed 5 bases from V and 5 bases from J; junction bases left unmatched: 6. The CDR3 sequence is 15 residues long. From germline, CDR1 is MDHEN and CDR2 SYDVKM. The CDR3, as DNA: TGTGCCAGCAGTCTCTGGACTAGCGGAAACAATGAGCAGTTCTTC. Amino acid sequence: CASSLWTSGNNEQFF.

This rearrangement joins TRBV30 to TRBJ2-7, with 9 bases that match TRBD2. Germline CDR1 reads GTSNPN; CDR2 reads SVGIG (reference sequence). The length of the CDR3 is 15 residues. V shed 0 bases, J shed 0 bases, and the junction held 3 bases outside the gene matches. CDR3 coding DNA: TGTGCCTGGAGTGTACCGCGGGAGGGCTCCTACGAGCAGTACTTC. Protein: CAWSVPREGSYEQYF.

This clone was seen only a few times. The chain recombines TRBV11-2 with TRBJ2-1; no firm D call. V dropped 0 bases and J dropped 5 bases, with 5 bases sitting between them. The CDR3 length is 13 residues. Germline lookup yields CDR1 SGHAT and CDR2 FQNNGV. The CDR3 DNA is TGTGCCAGCAGCTTAGACAGAAACAATGAGCAGTTCTTC. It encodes CASSLDRNNEQFF. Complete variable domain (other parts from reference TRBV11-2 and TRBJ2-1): EAGVAQSPRYKIIEKRQSVAFWCNPISGHATLYWYQQILGQGPKLLIQFQNNGVVDDSQLPKDRFSAERLKGVDSTLKIQPAKLEDSAVYLCASSLDRNNEQFFGPGTRLTVL.

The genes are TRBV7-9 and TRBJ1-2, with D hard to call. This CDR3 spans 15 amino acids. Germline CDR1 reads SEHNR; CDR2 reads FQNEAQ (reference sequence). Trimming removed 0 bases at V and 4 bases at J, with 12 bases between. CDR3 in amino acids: CASSLALFEGYGYTF. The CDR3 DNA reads TGTGCCAGCAGCTTAGCGCTCTTCGAGGGCTATGGCTACACCTTC.

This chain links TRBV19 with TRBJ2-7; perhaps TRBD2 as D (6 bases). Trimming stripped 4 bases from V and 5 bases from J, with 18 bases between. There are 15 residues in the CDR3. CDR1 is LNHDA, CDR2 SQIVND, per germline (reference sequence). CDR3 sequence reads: CASSNRREARDEQYF. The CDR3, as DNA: TGTGCCAGTAGTAATAGGAGGGAGGCGCGCGACGAGCAGTACTTC.

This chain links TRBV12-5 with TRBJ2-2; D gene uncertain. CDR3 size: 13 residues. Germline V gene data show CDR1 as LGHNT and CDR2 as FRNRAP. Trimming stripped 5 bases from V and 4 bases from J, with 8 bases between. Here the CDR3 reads CASGPPGTGELFF. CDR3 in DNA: TGTGCTAGTGGTCCTCCAGGCACCGGGGAGCTGTTTTTT.

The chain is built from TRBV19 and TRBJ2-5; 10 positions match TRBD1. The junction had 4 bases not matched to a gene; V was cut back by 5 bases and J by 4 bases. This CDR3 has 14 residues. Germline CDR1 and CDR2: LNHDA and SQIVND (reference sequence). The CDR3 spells CASSDGQGVETQYF. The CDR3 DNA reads TGTGCCAGTAGTGACGGACAGGGGGTAGAGACCCAGTACTTC. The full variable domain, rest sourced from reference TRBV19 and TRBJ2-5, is DGGITQSPKYLFRKEGQNVTLSCEQNLNHDAMYWYRQDPGQGLRLIYYSQIVNDFQKGDIAEGYSVSREKKESFPLTVTSAQKNPTAFYLCASSDGQGVETQYFGPGTRLLVL.

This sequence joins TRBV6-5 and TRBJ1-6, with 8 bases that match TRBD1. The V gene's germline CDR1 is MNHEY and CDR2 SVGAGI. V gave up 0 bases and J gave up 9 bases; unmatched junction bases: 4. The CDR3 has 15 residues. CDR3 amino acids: CASSYSTGAGSPLHF. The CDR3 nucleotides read TGTGCCAGCAGTTACTCGACAGGGGCCGGTTCACCCCTCCACTTT.

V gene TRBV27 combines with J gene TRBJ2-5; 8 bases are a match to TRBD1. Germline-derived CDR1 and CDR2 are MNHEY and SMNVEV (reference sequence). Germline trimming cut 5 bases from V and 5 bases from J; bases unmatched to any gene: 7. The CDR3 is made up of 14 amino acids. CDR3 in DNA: TGTGCCAGCAGTCTCCAGGGGGCTGGGGAGACCCAGTACTTC. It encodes CASSLQGAGETQYF.

The CDR3 here is CASSLVPGIMMSTEAFF. DNA for the CDR3: TGTGCCAGCAGCTTAGTTCCAGGGATTATGATGAGCACTGAAGCTTTCTTT. The chain uses TRBV7-2 and TRBJ1-1, with a possible D match to TRBD1 (5 bases). V dropped 1 base and J dropped 4 bases, with 19 bases sitting between them. The germline V gene encodes CDR1 SGHTA and CDR2 FQGNSA. The length of the CDR3 is 17 residues.

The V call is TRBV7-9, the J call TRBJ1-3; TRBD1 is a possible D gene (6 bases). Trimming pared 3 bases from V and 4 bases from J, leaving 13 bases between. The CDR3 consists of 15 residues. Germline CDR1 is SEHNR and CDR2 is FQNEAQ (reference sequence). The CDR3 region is CASSFPTGQGNTIYF. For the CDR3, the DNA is TGTGCCAGCAGCTTCCCCACCGGACAGGGAAACACCATATATTTT.

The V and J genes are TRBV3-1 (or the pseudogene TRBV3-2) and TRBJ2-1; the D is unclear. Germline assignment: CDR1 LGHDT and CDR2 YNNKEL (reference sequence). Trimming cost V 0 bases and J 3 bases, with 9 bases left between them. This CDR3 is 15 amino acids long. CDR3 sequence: CASSQDRIIYNEQFF. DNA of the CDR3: TGTGCCAGCAGCCAAGACAGGATAATCTACAATGAGCAGTTCTTC.

CDR3 DNA: TGTGCCAGCAGTCCAGCGCAGACAGGGAGCAATCAGCCCCAGCATTTT. Its protein is CASSPAQTGSNQPQHF. The V call is TRBV6-2 or TRBV6-3, the J call TRBJ1-5; 7 bases match TRBD1. The CDR3 is 16 amino acids. Germline V CDR1 and CDR2: MNHEY, SVGEGT. J was trimmed by 1 base and V by 5 bases; bases with no gene match: 8.

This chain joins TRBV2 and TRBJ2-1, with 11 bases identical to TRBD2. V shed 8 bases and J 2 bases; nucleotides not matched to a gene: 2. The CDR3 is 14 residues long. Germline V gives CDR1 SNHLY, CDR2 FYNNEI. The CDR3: CASGGLAAYNEQFF. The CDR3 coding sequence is TGTGCCAGCGGGGGACTAGCGGCCTACAATGAGCAGTTCTTC.

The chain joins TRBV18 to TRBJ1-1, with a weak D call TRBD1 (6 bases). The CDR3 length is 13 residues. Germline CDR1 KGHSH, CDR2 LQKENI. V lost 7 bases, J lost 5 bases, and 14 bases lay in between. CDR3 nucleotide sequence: TGTGCCAGCTTCCAGGGGCGGGGGACTGAAGCTTTCTTT. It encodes CASFQGRGTEAFF. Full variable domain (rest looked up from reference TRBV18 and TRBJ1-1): NAGVMQNPRHLVRRRGQEARLRCSPMKGHSHVYWYRQLPEEGLKFMVYLQKENIIDESGMPKERFSAEFPKEGPSILRIQQVVRGDSAAYFCASFQGRGTEAFFGQGTRLTVV.

The CDR3 bases are TGTGCCAGCATCAGTGCGGGAGAGACCCAGTACTTC. Its protein product is CASISAGETQYF. This chain links TRBV3-1 (or the pseudogene TRBV3-2) with TRBJ2-5, with D perhaps TRBD2 (5 bases). Per germline, CDR1 LGHDT and CDR2 YNNKEL (reference sequence). Trimming pared 7 bases from V and 4 bases from J, leaving 10 bases between. There are 12 residues in the CDR3.

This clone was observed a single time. The CDR3 protein is CASSPLGGAYNEQFF. The CDR3 coding sequence is TGTGCCAGCAGCCCTTTAGGGGGAGCCTACAATGAGCAGTTCTTC. The J gene is TRBJ2-1, the V gene TRBV7-3, with D perhaps matching TRBD1 (6 bases). V was pared by 5 bases and J by 2 bases, with 13 bases between. In germline, CDR1 is SGHTA, CDR2 FQGTGA. This CDR3 is 15 amino acids long.

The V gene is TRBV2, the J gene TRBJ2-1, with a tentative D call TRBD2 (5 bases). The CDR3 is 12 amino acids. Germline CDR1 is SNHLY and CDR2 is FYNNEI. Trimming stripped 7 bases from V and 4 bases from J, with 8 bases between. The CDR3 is CASMRGYNEQFF. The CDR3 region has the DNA TGTGCCAGCATGAGAGGGTACAATGAGCAGTTCTTC.

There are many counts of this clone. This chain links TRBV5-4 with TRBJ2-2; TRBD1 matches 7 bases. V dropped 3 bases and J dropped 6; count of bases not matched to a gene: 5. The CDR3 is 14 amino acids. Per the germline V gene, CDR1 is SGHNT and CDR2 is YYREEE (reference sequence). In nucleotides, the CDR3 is TGTGCCAGCAGCTCAGACAGGGTCGCCGGGGAGCTGTTTTTT. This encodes CASSSDRVAGELFF.

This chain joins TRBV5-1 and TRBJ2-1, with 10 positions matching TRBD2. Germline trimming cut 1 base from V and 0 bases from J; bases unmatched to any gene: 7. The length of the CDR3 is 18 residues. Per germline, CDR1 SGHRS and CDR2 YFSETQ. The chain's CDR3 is CASSLWSSGRPSYNEQFF. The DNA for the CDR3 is TGCGCCAGCAGCTTGTGGTCTAGCGGGAGACCCTCCTACAATGAGCAGTTCTTC.

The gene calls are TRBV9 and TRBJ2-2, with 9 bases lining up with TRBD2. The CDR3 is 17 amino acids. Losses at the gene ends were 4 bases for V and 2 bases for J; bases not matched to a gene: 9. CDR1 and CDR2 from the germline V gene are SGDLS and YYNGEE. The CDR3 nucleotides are TGTGCCAGCAGCCCTCATCGTAGCGGGAGAAACACCGGGGAGCTGTTTTTT. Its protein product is CASSPHRSGRNTGELFF.

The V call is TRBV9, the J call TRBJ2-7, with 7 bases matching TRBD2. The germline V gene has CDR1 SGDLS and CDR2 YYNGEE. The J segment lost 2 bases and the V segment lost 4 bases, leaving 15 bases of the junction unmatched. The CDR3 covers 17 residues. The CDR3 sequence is CASSPRPLSSGAYEQYF. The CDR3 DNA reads TGTGCCAGCAGCCCTAGACCTCTTTCTAGCGGAGCCTACGAGCAGTACTTC.

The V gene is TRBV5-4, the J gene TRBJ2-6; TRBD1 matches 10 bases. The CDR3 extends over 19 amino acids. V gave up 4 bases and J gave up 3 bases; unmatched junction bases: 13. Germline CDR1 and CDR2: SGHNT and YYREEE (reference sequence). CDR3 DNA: TGTGCCAGCAGCGGACGACAGGGGGCGCGGGTATTTGGGGCCAACGTCCTGACTTTC. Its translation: CASSGRQGARVFGANVLTF.

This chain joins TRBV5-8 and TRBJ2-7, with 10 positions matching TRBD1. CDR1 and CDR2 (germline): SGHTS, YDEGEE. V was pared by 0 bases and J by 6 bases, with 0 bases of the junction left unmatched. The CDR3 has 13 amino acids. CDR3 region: CASSLGDRGEQYF. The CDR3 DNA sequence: TGTGCCAGCAGCTTGGGGGACAGGGGCGAGCAGTACTTC.

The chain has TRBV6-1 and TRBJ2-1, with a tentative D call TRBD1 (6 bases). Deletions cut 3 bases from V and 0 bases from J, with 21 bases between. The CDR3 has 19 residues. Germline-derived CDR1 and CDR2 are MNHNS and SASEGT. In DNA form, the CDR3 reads TGTGCCAGCAGTGAGACCGGGACAAGGTTCCGTAACTCCTACAATGAGCAGTTCTTC. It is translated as CASSETGTRFRNSYNEQFF.

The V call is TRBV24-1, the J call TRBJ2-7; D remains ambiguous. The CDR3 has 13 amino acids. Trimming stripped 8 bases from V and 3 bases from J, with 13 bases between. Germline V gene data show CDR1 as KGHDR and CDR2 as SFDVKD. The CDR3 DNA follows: TGTGCCACCATTAACCGGGTCCTCTACGAGCAGTACTTC. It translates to CATINRVLYEQYF.